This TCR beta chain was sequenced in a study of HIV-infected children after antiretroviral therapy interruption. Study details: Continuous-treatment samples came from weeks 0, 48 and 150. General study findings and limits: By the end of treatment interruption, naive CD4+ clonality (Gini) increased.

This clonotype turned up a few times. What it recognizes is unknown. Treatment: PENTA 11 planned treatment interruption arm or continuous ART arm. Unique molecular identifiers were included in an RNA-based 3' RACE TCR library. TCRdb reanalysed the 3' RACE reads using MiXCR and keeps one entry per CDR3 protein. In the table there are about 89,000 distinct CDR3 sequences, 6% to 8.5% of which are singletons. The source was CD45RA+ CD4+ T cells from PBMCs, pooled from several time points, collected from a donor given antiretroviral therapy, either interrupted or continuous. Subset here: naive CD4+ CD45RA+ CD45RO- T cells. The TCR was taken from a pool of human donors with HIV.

This CDR3 is CASSLAGAGDAYGYTF. The CDR3 DNA follows: TGTGCCAGCAGCTTAGCTGGTGCCGGAGACGCCTATGGCTACACCTTC. The chain employs TRBV7-9 and TRBJ1-2; no reliable D call. Germline V gene sequence: CDR1 SEHNR, CDR2 FQNEAQ (reference sequence). CDR3 length: 16 amino acids. Trimming removed 0 bases at V and 4 bases at J, with 15 bases between.